Following are 30 T cell receptor beta chains from one sample sequenced in a study of cytomegalovirus exposure and HLA in healthy donors. Researchers ran the PCR with 60 Vbeta and 13 Jbeta primers. The assay was immunoSEQ multiplex PCR, and TCRdb's table has in-frame clones only and misses some. This sample carries 120,000 to 150,000 clones, about 80% of them seen once, and the ten largest clones take around 4.5%. The source material was PBMCs. These receptors were taken from a man aged 40-49 years in good health and CMV-seropositive.

The chain recombines TRBV9 with TRBJ1-1; the D is unclear. Between the trimmed V and J ends, which lost 4 bases and 4 bases, there was a span of 20 bases. This CDR3 contains 16 residues. Germline V gives CDR1 SGDLS, CDR2 YYNGEE. The CDR3 sequence: CASSPLGSPLGTEAFF. CDR3 bases: TGTGCCAGCAGCCCCCTCGGGTCCCCCTTAGGCACTGAAGCTTTCTTT.

This chain connects TRBV5-1 to TRBJ2-7, with 8 bases that match TRBD1. CDR1 is SGHRS, CDR2 YFSETQ, per germline. V lost 0 bases and J lost 5; bases outside the gene matches: 4. The CDR3 covers 14 residues. The CDR3 DNA is TGCGCCAGCAGCTTGGCTGCAGGGGGCGACGAGCAGTACTTC. It is translated as CASSLAAGGDEQYF.

In DNA, the CDR3 is TGTGCCAGCAGCTTGACACAAGAGCAGTTCTTC. Its translation: CASSLTQEQFF. V usage is TRBV7-6 and J usage is TRBJ2-1, with D uncertain. This CDR3 region has 11 residues. V shed 3 bases and J shed 10 bases, with 7 bases lying between them. The germline V gene has CDR1 SGHVS and CDR2 FNYEAQ.

This chain uses TRBV5-5 with TRBJ1-1, with a weak D call TRBD1 (5 bases). This CDR3 comprises 14 residues. V was shortened by 0 bases and J by 5 bases, with 11 bases between the two germline ends. CDR1 SGHKS and CDR2 YYEKEE come from the germline V gene (reference sequence). For the CDR3, the DNA is TGTGCCAGCAGCTTGGGGGGTTCAGGGACTGAAGCTTTCTTT. It yields the protein CASSLGGSGTEAFF.

The chain uses TRBV6-1 and TRBJ2-7; 7 bases agree with TRBD2. The CDR3 is 13 amino acids. CDR1 is MNHNS and CDR2 is SASEGT in the germline V gene. The ends lost 9 bases at V and 3 bases at J; junction bases unmatched: 8. Written as DNA, the CDR3 is TGTGCCAGTACCGGGACTACCCGCTACGAGCAGTACTTC. Residues: CASTGTTRYEQYF.

The J gene is TRBJ1-1, the V gene TRBV5-5, with TRBD1 matching over 10 bases. The germline CDR1 and CDR2 sequences are SGHKS and YYEKEE (reference sequence). After removal of 4 bases from V and 5 bases from J, the junction contained 5 bases not matched to a gene. The length of the CDR3 is 14 residues. CDR3 bases: TGTGCCAGCAGCCTGTGGGACAGGGGAACTGAAGCTTTCTTT. It encodes CASSLWDRGTEAFF.

V and J are TRBV7-9 and TRBJ2-3; D remains unclear. Germline-derived CDR1 and CDR2 are SEHNR and FQNEAQ (reference sequence). The CDR3 runs 14 residues. Trimming took 3 bases from V and 2 from J, leaving 9 bases between them. The CDR3 bases are TGTGCCAGCAGCTTGCAGGCTCTCACAGATACGCAGTATTTT. This codes for CASSLQALTDTQYF.

This rearrangement joins TRBV6-4 to TRBJ1-1, with D perhaps matching TRBD1 (5 bases). Deletions cut 5 bases from V and 4 bases from J, with 20 bases between. Per germline, CDR1 MRHNA and CDR2 SNTAGT. This CDR3 contains 16 residues. The CDR3 nucleotides read TGTGCCAGCAGTAGGAGTACGGGGACTGGGGGCACTGAAGCTTTCTTT. Its translation: CASSRSTGTGGTEAFF.

The chain is built from TRBV10-3 and TRBJ2-1; 9 bases fit TRBD2. J lost 4 bases, V lost 4 bases, and 8 bases had no gene match. This CDR3 has 16 amino acids. Germline V gene data show CDR1 as ENHRY and CDR2 as SYGVKD. The CDR3 DNA reads as TGTGCCATCAGTGCTGCTTGGGCGGGGGGGTACAATGAGCAGTTCTTC. Translation gives CAISAAWAGGYNEQFF.

This rearrangement joins TRBV11-2 to TRBJ2-7; a weak D match, TRBD1 (5 bases). The CDR3 has 14 residues. Germline loops: CDR1 SGHAT, CDR2 FQNNGV. V was pared by 5 bases and J by 4 bases, with 15 bases between. The CDR3 region has the DNA TGTGCCAGCAGCCCAAGTCAAGGGGCGTACGAGCAGTACTTC. This encodes CASSPSQGAYEQYF.

The rearrangement uses TRBV6-1 and TRBJ2-2; D remains unclear. Germline loops: CDR1 MNHNS, CDR2 SASEGT. V lost 2 bases and J 3 bases, leaving 7 bases between the germline ends. The CDR3 length is 14 residues. CDR3 sequence: CASSETAYTGELFF. The CDR3 nucleotides are TGTGCCAGCAGTGAAACAGCTTACACCGGGGAGCTGTTTTTT.

The gene calls are TRBV6-6 and TRBJ2-7; TRBD1 matches 12 bases. V lost 8 bases and J lost 6; bases outside the gene matches: 11. CDR1 and CDR2 (germline): MNHNY, SVGAGI (reference sequence). The CDR3 is 15 residues long. CDR3 DNA: TGTGCCAGCGACCCCCGGGGGACAGGGGGCGGCGAGCAGTACTTC. Translation: CASDPRGTGGGEQYF.

Of note for this clone: The CDR3 end shows no conserved phenylalanine or tryptophan, and so a read error is likely. No DNA is shown, since the ends of the CDR3 on it are uncertain; the CDR3 is the one TCRdb lists. This chain uses TRBV30 with TRBJ1-1. Germline V CDR1 and CDR2: GTSNPN, SVGIG (reference sequence). The CDR3 spans 14 amino acids, including both terminal residues. The CDR3 protein is CAWSVREIEEREGV.

This clone was picked up one time. The chain has TRBV27 and TRBJ2-1; tentatively, D is TRBD2 (5 bases). Germline V gives CDR1 MNHEY, CDR2 SMNVEV (reference sequence). Trimming left V 5 bases short and J 0 bases short, with 14 bases between. This CDR3 comprises 16 residues. The DNA of the CDR3 is TGTGCCAGCAGTCCACAAAGAGGGAGCTCCTACAATGAGCAGTTCTTC. Protein sequence: CASSPQRGSSYNEQFF.

The chain joins TRBV9 to TRBJ1-3; 8 positions match TRBD1. V shed 4 bases, J shed 0 bases, and the junction held 12 bases outside the gene matches. CDR1 and CDR2 from the germline V gene are SGDLS and YYNGEE. The CDR3 is 18 residues long. CDR3 loop: CASSLRQGPEYSGNTIYF. The CDR3 nucleotides are TGTGCCAGCAGCCTTAGACAGGGGCCCGAATACTCTGGAAACACCATATATTTT.

The chain employs TRBV5-4 and TRBJ2-1; tentative D call: TRBD2 (5 bases). The CDR3 runs to 15 residues. The germline gives CDR1 SGHNT, CDR2 YYREEE (reference sequence). Between the trimmed V and J ends, which lost 4 bases and 4 bases, there was a span of 15 bases. In DNA form, the CDR3 reads TGTGCCAGCAGCGCACCGCCCAGCGGTTACAATGAGCAGTTCTTC. Translation: CASSAPPSGYNEQFF.

This clone was observed a handful of times. The chain links TRBV7-2 to TRBJ1-1; 7 nucleotides align to TRBD1. Germline V gene lookup returns CDR1 SGHTA and CDR2 FQGNSA. After removal of 5 bases from V and 5 bases from J, the junction contained 8 bases not matched to a gene. The CDR3 sequence is 14 residues long. In nucleotides, the CDR3 is TGTGCCAGCAGCCGACAGGGAAGGAATACTGAAGCTTTCTTT. Protein product: CASSRQGRNTEAFF.

The table lists this clone with a count of one. V usage is TRBV7-8 and J usage is TRBJ2-1, with TRBD2 matching over 12 bases. Germline lookup yields CDR1 SGHVS and CDR2 FQNEAQ. The ends lost 5 bases at V and 3 bases at J; junction bases unmatched: 2. CDR3 size: 15 residues. CDR3: CASSQGLAGYNEQFF. CDR3 sequence (DNA): TGTGCCAGCAGCCAGGGACTAGCGGGCTACAATGAGCAGTTCTTC.

The chain joins TRBV27 to TRBJ2-1; D uncertain. V dropped 4 bases and J dropped 2 bases, with 9 bases sitting between them. The CDR3 length is 14 residues. Looked up from germline, CDR1 is MNHEY and CDR2 is SMNVEV (reference sequence). The chain's CDR3 is CASSSSTPYNEQFF. CDR3 bases: TGTGCCAGCAGTTCTAGTACCCCCTACAATGAGCAGTTCTTC.

The chain couples TRBV25-1 to TRBJ1-1; 10 nucleotides match TRBD1. Germline V gene sequence: CDR1 MGHDK, CDR2 SYGVNS. This CDR3 is 13 amino acids long. J lost 4 bases, V lost 6 bases, and 2 bases had no gene match. In DNA form, the CDR3 reads TGTGCCAGCAGCGACAGGGGGCGCACTGAAGCTTTCTTT. It is translated as CASSDRGRTEAFF.

V gene TRBV4-2 combines with J gene TRBJ2-7; the D gene is possibly TRBD2 (5 bases). With 0 bases removed from V and 2 bases from J, the gap between germline ends came to 11 bases. Germline lookup yields CDR1 LGHNA and CDR2 YNFKEQ. There are 15 residues in the CDR3. The CDR3 region is CASSQELGGAYEQYF. The CDR3 DNA reads as TGTGCCAGCAGCCAAGAACTAGGTGGTGCCTACGAGCAGTACTTC.

J is TRBJ2-3 and V is TRBV5-1; D remains ambiguous. CDR1 SGHRS and CDR2 YFSETQ come from the germline V gene. CDR3 length equals 13 residues. V shed 6 bases and J shed 3 bases, with 11 bases lying between them. CDR3 sequence (DNA): TGCGCCAGCACCCCTGTCAGGACAGATACGCAGTATTTT. This codes for CASTPVRTDTQYF.

J is TRBJ1-2 and V is TRBV18; 8 nucleotides align to TRBD1. This CDR3 contains 15 residues. V was clipped by 6 bases and J by 8 bases; unmatched bases: 14. Germline loops: CDR1 KGHSH, CDR2 LQKENI. CDR3 residues: CASSRSDRGSGGYTF. In DNA, the CDR3 is TGTGCCAGCTCCCGATCCGACAGGGGCAGCGGCGGCTACACCTTC.

The J gene is TRBJ2-3, the V gene TRBV7-6, with 7 bases identical to TRBD2. The CDR3 contains 18 residues. Germline assignment: CDR1 SGHVS and CDR2 FNYEAQ. J gave up 0 bases and V 3 bases, and 12 bases lay outside the gene matches. CDR3 in amino acids: CASSFRGRGEVSTDTQYF. In DNA, the CDR3 is TGTGCCAGCAGCTTCCGGGGGAGGGGAGAGGTTAGCACAGATACGCAGTATTTT.

This clone has only one observation. The chain uses TRBV5-1 and TRBJ2-1, with 10 bases aligning to TRBD2. V shed 7 bases, J shed 5 bases, and the junction held 6 bases outside the gene matches. The CDR3 consists of 14 residues. From germline, CDR1 is SGHRS and CDR2 YFSETQ. The CDR3 is CASGLAGGHNEQFF. The CDR3 nucleotides read TGCGCCAGCGGATTAGCGGGAGGTCACAATGAGCAGTTCTTC.

CDR3 residues: CASSLDTGWAFF. In nucleotides, the CDR3 is TGCGCCAGCAGCTTGGATACAGGGTGGGCGTTTTTT. This chain uses TRBV5-1 with TRBJ2-2; D might be TRBD1 (6 bases). Per germline, CDR1 SGHRS and CDR2 YFSETQ. The CDR3 spans 12 residues. Trimming removed 0 bases from V and 16 bases from J, with 13 bases in between.

J is TRBJ2-1 and V is TRBV19, with D maybe TRBD2 (6 bases). CDR1 and CDR2 from the germline V gene are LNHDA and SQIVND (reference sequence). The CDR3 loop spans 14 amino acids. Trimming removed 5 bases from V and 4 bases from J, with 12 bases in between. Written as DNA, the CDR3 is TGTGCCAGTAGTCCGGGACTGGAGTACAATGAGCAGTTCTTC. Residues: CASSPGLEYNEQFF.

The chain joins TRBV7-9 to TRBJ1-2; D is perhaps TRBD1 (6 bases). Germline V gene lookup returns CDR1 SEHNR and CDR2 FQNEAQ (reference sequence). The CDR3 length is 15 residues. With 4 bases removed from V and 0 bases from J, the gap between germline ends came to 12 bases. In nucleotides, the CDR3 is TGTGCCAGCAGCTCCACCGGGACAACTAACTATGGCTACACCTTC. Residues: CASSSTGTTNYGYTF.

The chain recombines TRBV7-3 with TRBJ2-7, with unresolved D. With 0 bases removed from V and 7 bases from J, the gap between germline ends came to 13 bases. The germline V gene encodes CDR1 SGHTA and CDR2 FQGTGA. This CDR3 is built from 14 residues. CDR3 sequence reads: CASSLTGRPEEQYF. Here the CDR3 DNA reads TGTGCCAGCAGCTTAACGGGCAGGCCGGAAGAGCAGTACTTC.

About this clone: Other DNA sequences in this specimen translate into the identical CDR3. The chain recombines TRBV25-1 with TRBJ1-1; TRBD1 matches 7 bases. The CDR3 contains 13 residues. Germline-derived CDR1 and CDR2 are MGHDK and SYGVNS. J lost 7 bases, V lost 4 bases, and 6 bases had no gene match. This CDR3 is CASSGRTGDEAFF. The DNA of the CDR3 is TGTGCCAGCAGTGGGCGGACAGGAGATGAAGCTTTCTTT.